The next 32 T cell receptor beta chains were all read from a single sample in a study of blood T cell repertoires in COVID-19. This table comes from immunoSEQ multiplex PCR, and its TCRdb copy is limited to in-frame clones, with some not included. The sample includes about 210,000 clones, about nine tenths seen only once; the top ten take 10%. Sequencing input: PBMCs or T cells enriched from blood (not recorded which). The receptors derive from a man aged 18-30 years with acute COVID-19.

This clone came up a few times. This chain joins TRBV18 and TRBJ1-1; weak D call: TRBD1 (6 bases). The V end lost 2 bases, the J end lost 7 bases, and 11 bases lay between the germline ends. The CDR3 is 13 residues long. The germline CDR1 and CDR2 sequences are KGHSH and LQKENI. The CDR3 is CASSPMGGLEAFF. The CDR3 region has the DNA TGTGCCAGCTCACCAATGGGGGGGCTTGAAGCTTTCTTT. Filled out from reference TRBV18 and TRBJ1-1, the complete variable domain reads NAGVMQNPRHLVRRRGQEARLRCSPMKGHSHVYWYRQLPEEGLKFMVYLQKENIIDESGMPKERFSAEFPKEGPSILRIQQVVRGDSAAYFCASSPMGGLEAFFGQGTRLTVV.

This chain connects TRBV18 to TRBJ1-1; TRBD1 agrees at 9 bases. Trimming cost V 6 bases and J 3 bases; bases outside gene matches: 14. The CDR3 totals 17 residues. Germline V CDR1 and CDR2: KGHSH, LQKENI. In DNA form, the CDR3 reads TGTGCCAGCTCCCAAACCTCCACACAGGGGGCCCACACTGAAGCTTTCTTT. This translates into CASSQTSTQGAHTEAFF.

The V call is TRBV14, the J call TRBJ1-6, with 10 bases identical to TRBD1. With 4 bases clipped from V and 9 bases from J, the junction kept 9 bases outside the gene matches. The CDR3 runs to 16 residues. CDR1 and CDR2 from the germline V gene are SGHDN and FVKESK. The CDR3, as DNA: TGTGCCAGCAGCCGGATCGCCCGGACAGGGGGTTCACCCCTCCACTTT. Its protein is CASSRIARTGGSPLHF. The variable domain in full, completed from reference TRBV14 and TRBJ1-6, reads EAGVTQFPSHSVIEKGQTVTLRCDPISGHDNLYWYRRVMGKEIKFLLHFVKESKQDESGMPNNRFLAERTGGTYSTLKVQPAELEDSGVYFCASSRIARTGGSPLHFGNGTRLTVT.

The J gene is TRBJ2-7, the V gene TRBV11-2, with 10 positions matching TRBD1. J was trimmed by 5 bases and V by 0 bases; bases with no gene match: 7. The germline V gene encodes CDR1 SGHAT and CDR2 FQNNGV. This CDR3 comprises 16 residues. CDR3: CASSLDHGDRGNEQYF. The CDR3 DNA reads TGTGCCAGCAGCTTAGATCATGGGGACAGGGGCAACGAGCAGTACTTC.

This chain connects TRBV6-5 to TRBJ2-1, with 11 bases that match TRBD2. Germline loops: CDR1 MNHEY, CDR2 SVGAGI. The CDR3 has 14 residues. V was pared by 0 bases and J by 9 bases, with 1 base of the junction left unmatched. Here the CDR3 reads CASSYSTSGTEQFF. As DNA, the CDR3 is TGTGCCAGCAGTTACTCGACTAGCGGGACTGAGCAGTTCTTC.

The chain joins TRBV19 to TRBJ1-2, with D perhaps TRBD1 (6 bases). The germline V gene has CDR1 LNHDA and CDR2 SQIVND (reference sequence). Trimming took 7 bases from V and 6 from J, leaving 12 bases between them. The CDR3 covers 12 residues. This chain's CDR3 is CASTEGVDGYTF. In DNA form, the CDR3 reads TGTGCCAGTACCGAGGGGGTAGATGGCTACACCTTC. Drawing the rest from reference TRBV19 and TRBJ1-2, the complete variable domain is DGGITQSPKYLFRKEGQNVTLSCEQNLNHDAMYWYRQDPGQGLRLIYYSQIVNDFQKGDIAEGYSVSREKKESFPLTVTSAQKNPTAFYLCASTEGVDGYTFGSGTRLTVV.

As regards this clone: This may stem from a read error, because a much larger clone lies one nucleotide away. The genes are TRBV28 and TRBJ1-3; 11 bases map to TRBD1. Germline assignment: CDR1 MDHEN and CDR2 SYDVKM. Trimming took 8 bases from V and 10 from J; bases not matched to a gene: 10. The CDR3 extends over 14 amino acids. CDR3 nucleotide sequence: TGTGCCAGCGGTTCGGGGGACAGGGGGAGAACCATATATTTT. Its translation: CASGSGDRGRTIYF.

The rearrangement links TRBV25-1 to TRBJ1-3; D is uncertain. CDR1 MGHDK and CDR2 SYGVNS come from the germline V gene. Trimming left V 3 bases short and J 4 bases short, with 10 bases between. The CDR3 totals 14 residues. CDR3 sequence reads: CASSEALAGNTIYF. In DNA, the CDR3 is TGTGCCAGCAGTGAGGCCCTAGCGGGAAACACCATATATTTT.

The CDR3 reads CASRPGGSGTSGTDTQYF. In DNA form, the CDR3 reads TGTGCCAGCAGACCTGGAGGTAGCGGAACGTCTGGGACAGATACGCAGTATTTT. This chain uses TRBV2 with TRBJ2-3; D is possibly TRBD2 (6 bases). The CDR3 spans 18 residues. CDR1 is SNHLY, CDR2 FYNNEI, per germline. Trimming cost V 6 bases and J 3 bases, with 25 bases left between them.

The V gene is TRBV18, the J gene TRBJ1-5; 7 nucleotides line up with TRBD1. The J segment lost 6 bases and the V segment lost 2 bases, leaving 13 bases of the junction unmatched. Germline-derived CDR1 and CDR2 are KGHSH and LQKENI. This CDR3 contains 17 residues. In nucleotides, the CDR3 is TGTGCCAGCTCACCAGGGACAGCCTATAGCTGGCCTCAGCCCCAGCATTTT. This translates into CASSPGTAYSWPQPQHF.

The chain has TRBV29-1 and TRBJ1-1; D gene unclear. V was clipped by 6 bases and J by 4 bases, with 15 bases between them. Germline CDR1 and CDR2: SQVTM and ANQGSEA. The CDR3 consists of 13 residues. The CDR3 coding sequence is TGCAGCGTGGGGAGGCCGCGGAGCACTGAAGCTTTCTTT. It translates to CSVGRPRSTEAFF.

The chain links TRBV19 to TRBJ2-2; 9 bases match TRBD2. CDR3 length: 14 residues. The V and J ends lost 8 bases and 4 bases, in that order; junction bases with no gene match: 5. The germline gives CDR1 LNHDA, CDR2 SQIVND (reference sequence). The CDR3: CASAGTSSTGELFF. The CDR3 coding sequence is TGTGCCAGTGCCGGGACTAGCAGCACCGGGGAGCTGTTTTTT.

This rearrangement joins TRBV10-3 to TRBJ2-7; 16 bases fit TRBD2. This CDR3 has 17 residues. V was pared by 3 bases and J by 6 bases, with 8 bases of the junction left unmatched. Germline V gives CDR1 ENHRY, CDR2 SYGVKD. CDR3 nucleotides: TGTGCCATCAGTGACGCAGGGACTAGCGGGAGGGCTTCCGAGCAGTACTTC. This translates into CAISDAGTSGRASEQYF.

This chain connects TRBV25-1 to TRBJ2-7, with D hard to call. Germline V gene lookup returns CDR1 MGHDK and CDR2 SYGVNS. Trimming cost V 5 bases and J 2 bases, with 13 bases left between them. This CDR3 comprises 14 residues. The CDR3 here is CASSTGFNTYEQYF. DNA of the CDR3: TGTGCCAGCAGTACCGGGTTCAATACCTACGAGCAGTACTTC.

The J gene is TRBJ1-4, the V gene TRBV4-1; D unclear. The CDR3 spans 17 residues. The ends were cut back, 5 bases at V and 0 bases at J, with 16 bases in the middle. CDR1 and CDR2 from the germline V gene are MGHRA and YSYEKL. As DNA, the CDR3 is TGCGCCAGCAGCATCAGACAAAATACTCCAACTAATGAAAAACTGTTTTTT. As protein: CASSIRQNTPTNEKLFF.

A single count supports this clone. The V call is TRBV7-2, the J call TRBJ1-5, with 10 bases matching TRBD1. Germline V gene data show CDR1 as SGHTA and CDR2 as FQGNSA. This CDR3 spans 16 amino acids. The junction had 6 bases not matched to a gene; V was cut back by 4 bases and J by 3 bases. CDR3 sequence reads: CASSSGQGGNNQPQHF. DNA of the CDR3: TGTGCCAGCAGCTCCGGACAGGGGGGGAACAATCAGCCCCAGCATTTT.

This chain links TRBV6-4 with TRBJ1-6, with no clear D. The CDR3 has 15 residues. Trimming took off 3 bases at V and 7 bases at J, with 13 bases between the two ends. The V gene's germline CDR1 is MRHNA and CDR2 SNTAGT. The CDR3 DNA reads TGTGCCAGCAGTGAGGCCAGTGATTGGAATTCACCCCTCCACTTT. Amino acids: CASSEASDWNSPLHF.

The chain joins TRBV5-4 to TRBJ2-5; 8 bases are a match to TRBD1. Trimming took 4 bases from V and 5 from J; bases not matched to a gene: 10. Germline assignment: CDR1 SGHNT and CDR2 YYREEE (reference sequence). The CDR3 sequence is 15 residues long. The CDR3 bases are TGTGCCAGCAGCCTGGTTCAGGGGGCTGGTGAGACCCAGTACTTC. Its protein is CASSLVQGAGETQYF. The full variable domain, with the rest looked up from reference TRBV5-4 and TRBJ2-5, is ETGVTQSPTHLIKTRGQQVTLRCSSQSGHNTVSWYQQALGQGPQFIFQYYREEENGRGNFPPRFSGLQFPNYSSELNVNALELDDSALYLCASSLVQGAGETQYFGPGTRLLVL.

The chain is built from TRBV5-1 and TRBJ2-3; TRBD2 agrees at 7 bases. The J segment lost 4 bases and the V segment lost 1 base, leaving 12 bases of the junction unmatched. This CDR3 has 17 amino acids. CDR1 SGHRS and CDR2 YFSETQ come from the germline V gene. CDR3 residues: CASSLNFRTRCADTQYF. The CDR3 DNA is TGCGCCAGCAGCTTGAACTTTCGGACTAGATGTGCAGATACGCAGTATTTT. Together with reference TRBV5-1 and TRBJ2-3, the CDR3 gives the full variable domain: KAGVTQTPRYLIKTRGQQVTLSCSPISGHRSVSWYQQTPGQGLQFLFEYFSETQRNKGNFPGRFSGRQFSNSRSEMNVSTLELGDSALYLCASSLNFRTRCADTQYFGPGTRLTVL.

This clone appeared a few times. The J gene is TRBJ2-7, the V gene TRBV19, with D perhaps TRBD1 (6 bases). This CDR3 has 15 residues. Germline CDR1 reads LNHDA; CDR2 reads SQIVND (reference sequence). Trimming cost V 4 bases and J 6 bases, with 19 bases left between them. CDR3 in DNA: TGTGCCAGTAGTAACTTGGACCAGCCCAGGGGCGAGCAGTACTTC. This encodes CASSNLDQPRGEQYF.

The chain employs TRBV19 and TRBJ2-1, with 7 positions matching TRBD2. The ends lost 8 bases at V and 13 bases at J; junction bases unmatched: 17. The CDR3 is 14 amino acids. Looked up from germline, CDR1 is LNHDA and CDR2 is SQIVND (reference sequence). The CDR3 bases are TGTGCCAGTGCTTCCGCCCCTCTAGCGGAAACTCAGTTCTTC. Its translation is CASASAPLAETQFF.

The J gene is TRBJ2-1, the V gene TRBV12-3 or TRBV12-4, with a tentative D call TRBD2 (6 bases). The CDR3 is 13 amino acids. The ends were cut back, 10 bases at V and 5 bases at J, with 15 bases in the middle. CDR3 in DNA: TGTGCCACCTCGGGCGGGACCGACAATGAGCAGTTCTTC. It codes for CATSGGTDNEQFF.

This clone was counted a single time. The CDR3 DNA is TGTGCCAGCAGCCCCGGGATGAACACTGAAGCTTTCTTT. Its translation is CASSPGMNTEAFF. The chain combines TRBV14 with TRBJ1-1; D remains unclear. From germline, CDR1 is SGHDN and CDR2 FVKESK. The CDR3 length is 13 residues. V lost 4 bases to trimming and J lost 0 bases, with 6 bases between them.

This rearrangement joins TRBV19 to TRBJ1-2; 9 bases agree with TRBD1. V shed 6 bases, J shed 5 bases, and the junction held 10 bases outside the gene matches. The V gene's germline CDR1 is LNHDA and CDR2 SQIVND (reference sequence). The CDR3 contains 15 residues. The CDR3 nucleotides read TGTGCCAGTAGCCCCACAAGGACAGGGGTGTATGGCTACACCTTC. It specifies CASSPTRTGVYGYTF.

The rearrangement uses TRBV27 and TRBJ1-2; perhaps TRBD1 as D (5 bases). This CDR3 comprises 13 residues. Germline CDR1 is MNHEY and CDR2 is SMNVEV (reference sequence). V shed 6 bases and J shed 4 bases, with 12 bases lying between them. The CDR3 coding sequence is TGTGCCAGCAGCAGGGTCACCTCCTATGGCTACACCTTC. Its translation: CASSRVTSYGYTF.

This rearrangement joins TRBV12-3 or TRBV12-4 to TRBJ2-3, with a possible D match to TRBD2 (5 bases). Trimming removed 6 bases from V and 2 bases from J, with 9 bases in between. This CDR3 comprises 13 residues. CDR3 bases: TGTGCCAGCAGCCGGGGAAACACAGATACGCAGTATTTT. It translates to CASSRGNTDTQYF.

This clone was recorded at least ten times. This chain connects TRBV18 to TRBJ1-1; maybe TRBD1 (5 bases). The CDR3 extends over 15 amino acids. With 5 bases removed from V and 5 bases from J, the gap between germline ends came to 18 bases. Germline V CDR1 and CDR2: KGHSH, LQKENI. CDR3 amino acids: CASSSEGGGRTEAFF. DNA of the CDR3: TGTGCCAGCTCATCAGAGGGCGGGGGGAGGACTGAAGCTTTCTTT.

V usage is TRBV19 and J usage is TRBJ2-1; 10 positions agree with TRBD2. Germline V lookup: CDR1 LNHDA, CDR2 SQIVND (reference sequence). The CDR3 is 16 amino acids. The V segment lost 5 bases and the J segment 4 bases; nucleotides outside the gene matches: 8. CDR3 coding DNA: TGTGCCAGTAGTGGGGGTCGGACTAGCGGTTACAATGAGCAGTTCTTC. This translates into CASSGGRTSGYNEQFF.

A single count supports this clone. The gene calls are TRBV29-1 and TRBJ1-4, with a possible D match to TRBD1 (6 bases). CDR3 length: 14 residues. CDR1 and CDR2 (germline): SQVTM, ANQGSEA. The germline V and J ends were trimmed by 6 bases and 1 base, with 12 bases remaining between them. The CDR3 DNA follows: TGCAGCGTCCGGGGGGCGTTAACTAATGAAAAACTGTTTTTT. It yields the protein CSVRGALTNEKLFF.

The V and J genes are TRBV4-3 and TRBJ2-2, with a possible D match to TRBD1 (6 bases). Trimming cost V 4 bases and J 1 base, with 10 bases left between them. There are 15 residues in the CDR3. Looked up from germline, CDR1 is LGHNA and CDR2 is YSLEER. The CDR3: CASSPLDRNTGELFF. The CDR3 DNA reads as TGCGCCAGCAGCCCCCTGGACAGGAACACCGGGGAGCTGTTTTTT.

The chain couples TRBV10-3 to TRBJ2-3, with TRBD2 matching over 14 bases. Germline-derived CDR1 and CDR2 are ENHRY and SYGVKD. The ends lost 6 bases at V and 5 bases at J; junction bases unmatched: 4. This CDR3 comprises 15 residues. The DNA for the CDR3 is TGTGCCATCAGAGGGACTAGCGGGAGAGGAGATACGCAGTATTTT. It is translated as CAIRGTSGRGDTQYF.

J is TRBJ1-2 and V is TRBV28, with D possibly TRBD1 on 5 matching bases. The germline V gene encodes CDR1 MDHEN and CDR2 SYDVKM. Trimming shortened V by 0 bases and J by 0 bases, and 8 bases separated the two germline ends. CDR3 length: 15 residues. Here the CDR3 reads CASSLWGGSNYGYTF. CDR3 nucleotide sequence: TGTGCCAGCAGTTTATGGGGGGGATCTAACTATGGCTACACCTTC.